This is a list of T cell receptor beta chains from one sample in a study of control samples from healthy donors and cancer patients. TCRdb keeps only in-frame clones here, not all; method: immunoSEQ multiplex PCR. Of more than 85,000 clones in the sample, less than 85% were seen once. Sequencing was done on a sample of PBMCs. The receptor source for this set is a man between 65 and 85 years old with lung cancer. The CDR3 runs from the conserved cysteine through the conserved F or W. The D gene is left open where the match is weak. Some rows mark clone size as missing; the rest say once, few, many or name a class of expanded clone.

d_gene	v_gene	abundance	j_gene	CDR3nt	CDR3aa
.	TRBV24-1	.	TRBJ2-1	TGTGCCACCAGTGTCGGCAATGAGCAGTTCTTC	CATSVGNEQFF
.	TRBV7-2	.	TRBJ2-7	TGTGCCAGCAGCCGTGACAGGAGCTCCTACGAGCAGTACTTC	CASSRDRSSYEQYF
TRBD2	TRBV29-1	.	TRBJ2-1	TGCAGCGTTTTGCAGCGGGGTAATGAGCAGTTCTTC	CSVLQRGNEQFF
TRBD1	TRBV18	.	TRBJ2-2	TGTGCCAGCTCACCTCTTGGACAGGGGAAACACGGGGAGCTGTTTTTT	CASSPLGQGKHGELFF
TRBD1	TRBV19	.	TRBJ2-6	TGTGCCAGTAGTAAACAGGGGACTGGGGCCAACGTCCTGACTTTC	CASSKQGTGANVLTF
TRBD1	TRBV7-6	.	TRBJ1-1	TGTGCCAGCAGCCCAATACCGGGACAGCTTTCAAAAGCTTTCTTT	CASSPIPGQLSKAFF
.	TRBV19	.	TRBJ2-1	TGTGCCAGTAGTCAGAGTACTGGGGGTGAGCAGTTCTTC	CASSQSTGGEQFF
.	TRBV18	.	TRBJ2-4	TGTGCCAGCTCACCCCCCGGCTCCGTAGACATTCAGTACTTC	CASSPPGSVDIQYF
.	TRBV6-2/TRBV6-3	.	TRBJ1-4	TGTGCCAGCAGTTCGGGACAATTTAATGAAAAACTGTTTTTT	CASSSGQFNEKLFF
TRBD2	TRBV7-8	.	TRBJ2-3	TGTGCCAGTATCCGGGAGGCCCTAGATACGCAGTATTTT	CASIREALDTQYF
.	TRBV18	.	TRBJ1-1	TGTGCCAGCTCACTCCAGGGGCTGAACACTGAAGCTTTCTTT	CASSLQGLNTEAFF
.	TRBV23-1	.	TRBJ2-7	TGCCCTCCAGGTCGGACCCCTGGCCACGAGCAGTACTTC	CPPGRTPGHEQYF
TRBD1	TRBV3-1/TRBV3-2	.	TRBJ2-1	TGTGCCAGCAGCCGTAACAATCCGGGACAGGGGGACAATGAGCAGTTCTTC	CASSRNNPGQGDNEQFF
TRBD1	TRBV7-8	.	TRBJ1-4	TGTGCCAGCAGCTTGGACAGGGATGAAAAACTGTTTTTT	CASSLDRDEKLFF
.	TRBV10-3	.	TRBJ2-7	TGTGCCATCAGTGAAATGGCCTACGAGCAGTACTTC	CAISEMAYEQYF
.	TRBV5-1	.	TRBJ1-4	TGCGCCAGCAGCTTGGGGCAGGTGGAAGAAAAACTGTTTTTT	CASSLGQVEEKLFF
.	TRBV14	few	TRBJ2-1	TGTGCCAGCAGCCAACTCGGTCCATCTCGGCGGGAGCAGTTCTTC	CASSQLGPSRREQFF
.	TRBV4-2	.	TRBJ1-2	TGTGCCAGCAGCCAAGATCGGGGCGGGGGGGGCTACACCTTC	CASSQDRGGGGYTF
.	TRBV6-1	once	TRBJ1-4	TGTGCCAGCAGTGAAAAAGACGGCAATGAAAAACTGTTTTTT	CASSEKDGNEKLFF
.	TRBV27	.	TRBJ1-5	TGTGCCAGCAGTGTCTACCCCAATCAGCCCCAGCATTTT	CASSVYPNQPQHF
.	TRBV9	.	TRBJ1-6	TGTGCCAGCAGCTCTCGGGGCGTATCTAAGAATTCACCCCTCCACTTT	CASSSRGVSKNSPLHF
.	TRBV29-1	.	TRBJ2-7	TGCAGCGTGTTAGTTACCTACGAGCAGTACTTC	CSVLVTYEQYF
.	TRBV30	few	TRBJ1-2	TGTGCCTGGGCCCGGACAGTCTATGGCTACACCTTC	CAWARTVYGYTF
.	TRBV12-3/TRBV12-4	.	TRBJ2-7	TGTGCCAGCAGCCTTAGGTTAACCTACGAGCAGTACTTC	CASSLRLTYEQYF
TRBD1	TRBV5-1	.	TRBJ1-6	TGCGCCAGCAGCTTGGATGGACAGGGGAATTCACCCCTCCACTTT	CASSLDGQGNSPLHF
TRBD2	TRBV28	.	TRBJ2-3	TGTGCCAGCAGTCCTCGACTAGCGGGACGCTATGGGGGTACGCAGTATTTT	CASSPRLAGRYGGTQYF
TRBD1	TRBV11-2	.	TRBJ2-1	TGTGCCAGCAGCTCACAACCGGGACAGGGAAAAAATGAGCAGTTCTTC	CASSSQPGQGKNEQFF
.	TRBV11-2	.	TRBJ2-7	TGTGCCAGCAGCTTAATTCCGGGGATCCACGAGCAGTACTTC	CASSLIPGIHEQYF
.	TRBV14	.	TRBJ2-1	TGTGCCAGCAGCCAAGCGAGGGATAATGAGCAGTTCTTC	CASSQARDNEQFF
TRBD1	TRBV24-1	.	TRBJ2-3	TGTGCCACCCGGTCTAACGGACAGGGGGCAGGGACAGATACGCAGTATTTT	CATRSNGQGAGTDTQYF
.	TRBV24-1	few	TRBJ1-2	TGTGCCACCAGTGATTCGGGACTCTGGGGCTATGGCTACACCTTC	CATSDSGLWGYGYTF
TRBD1	TRBV3-1/TRBV3-2	.	TRBJ2-1	TGTGCCAGCAGCCAAGGGGACAGGGGGCTCTATGAGCAGTTCTTC	CASSQGDRGLYEQFF
.	TRBV9	.	TRBJ2-2	TGTGCCAGCAGCGTAGGAAGCCATCCGAACACCGGGGAGCTGTTTTTT	CASSVGSHPNTGELFF
.	TRBV4-1	.	TRBJ1-4	TGCGCCAGCAGCCAAGGCGCCTCTTCCGGGACCCTTAATGAAAAACTGTTTTTT	CASSQGASSGTLNEKLFF
.	TRBV5-3	.	TRBJ2-3	TGTGCCAGACCTAAATCAAACCGGGGCACAGATACGCAGTATTTT	CARPKSNRGTDTQYF
TRBD1	TRBV15	.	TRBJ2-7	TGTGCCACCAGCATGGACAGGACCTACGAGCAGTACTTC	CATSMDRTYEQYF
.	TRBV7-2	.	TRBJ2-6	TGTGCCAGCAGGCCAGGACAGATAACTTTCTCTGGGGCCAACGTCCTGACTTTC	CASRPGQITFSGANVLTF
.	TRBV5-4	few	TRBJ2-1	TGTGCCAGCAGTTGGGACCCCTACAATGAGCAGTTCTTC	CASSWDPYNEQFF